The T cell receptor (beta chain) under discussion was sequenced for a study of technical replicates of blood from a few donors. Trimming took 4 bases from V and 5 from J, leaving 18 bases between them. The CDR3 is 16 amino acids. Germline CDR1 reads MNHEY; CDR2 reads SMNVEV (reference sequence). The assay was immunoSEQ multiplex PCR, and TCRdb's table has in-frame clones only and misses some. The data contain 50,000 to 70,000 clones, about 94% of them singletons. The chain joins TRBV27 to TRBJ1-5; no clear D. This TCR was sampled from a human donor in good health. Some clones in this sample may be carry-over from other donors' samples. Sample: PBMCs. The CDR3 region has the DNA TGTGCCAGCAGTTCCCTCGACCGCCGGGATCATCAGCCCCAGCATTTT. Protein: CASSSLDRRDHQPQHF.